This T cell receptor beta chain came from a study of cytomegalovirus exposure and HLA in healthy donors. The CDR3 covers 15 residues. Trimming removed 5 bases from V and 6 bases from J; junction bases left unmatched: 8. The germline V gene has CDR1 SEHNR and CDR2 FQNEAQ (reference sequence). Researchers ran the PCR with 60 Vbeta and 13 Jbeta primers. Clones were sequenced by immunoSEQ multiplex PCR, and TCRdb holds only the in-frame ones, with some missing. Found here are approximately 140,000 clones, roughly 80% of them singletons; the top ten hold about 5%. This clone has a single count. Sequenced input: PBMCs. The chain is built from TRBV7-9 and TRBJ2-1; TRBD2 aligns across 9 bases. This receptor was identified in a male donor in good health and CMV-seronegative. The CDR3 is CASSQYSGGSNEQFF. CDR3 nucleotide sequence: TGTGCCAGCAGCCAATATAGCGGGGGAAGCAATGAGCAGTTCTTC.